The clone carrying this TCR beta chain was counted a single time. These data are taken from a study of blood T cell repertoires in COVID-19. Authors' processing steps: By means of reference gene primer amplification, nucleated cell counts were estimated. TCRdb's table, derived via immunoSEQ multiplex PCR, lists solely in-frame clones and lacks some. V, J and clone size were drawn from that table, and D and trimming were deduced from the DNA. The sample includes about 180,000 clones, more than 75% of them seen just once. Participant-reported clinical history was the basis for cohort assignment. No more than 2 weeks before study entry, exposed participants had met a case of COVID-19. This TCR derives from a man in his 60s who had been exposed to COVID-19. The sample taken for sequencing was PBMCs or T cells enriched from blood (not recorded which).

CDR3 DNA sequence: TGTGCCAGCAGGGGACTCCCCTCCTACGAGCAGTACTTC. Protein: CASRGLPSYEQYF. The V call is TRBV6-5, the J call TRBJ2-7, with a weak D call TRBD2 (6 bases). CDR3 length equals 13 residues. CDR1 is MNHEY and CDR2 is SVGAGI in the germline V gene. Trimming left V 6 bases short and J 0 bases short, with 9 bases between.